Below, 18 T cell receptor beta chains from the same sample are listed, as sequenced in a study of molecular identifiers for immune sequencing clone quantification (dated by TCRdb to 2016 to 2019). The library was made by PCR. For sequencing, an Illumina HiSeq 4000 was employed. The public reads were reprocessed in TCRdb via fastp at Q25 and MiXCR, keeping in-frame beta chains. Every CDR3 protein is listed once, alongside the most common genes and DNA of its rows. Counted in this sample were about 9,800 distinct CDR3 sequences; less than 20% of them appeared once. The ten biggest clones cover approximately 1.4% of the sample. Sequencing was carried out using naive CD8+ T cells from blood, with Jurkat cell RNA spiked in. Taken with the paper, the label for cell subset or site translates to: FACS-sorted CD8+CD4-CCR7+CD45RA+ naive T cells. The receptors were gathered from a human donor in good health. Some libraries in this study had Jurkat cell RNA spiked in.

This clonotype was observed many times. The gene calls are TRBV3-1 and TRBJ2-5; D unclear. The CDR3 covers 14 residues. Trimming removed 4 bases at V and 1 base at J, with 10 bases between. Germline V gene sequence: CDR1 LGHDT, CDR2 YNNKEL (reference sequence). The CDR3 region has the DNA TGTGCCAGCAGCCTTCTTCTCGGCCAAGAGACCCAGTACTTC. Translated, it gives CASSLLLGQETQYF.

In its sample, this clonotype was seen many times. The V and J genes are TRBV2 and TRBJ2-5; D remains unclear. Germline V gene sequence: CDR1 SNHLY, CDR2 FYNNEI. CDR3 length equals 12 residues. V lost 8 bases to trimming and J lost 0 bases, with 7 bases between them. The CDR3 loop reads CASSGHQETQYF. CDR3 DNA sequence: TGTGCCAGCTCAGGACACCAAGAGACCCAGTACTTC. The full variable domain, completed using reference TRBV2 and TRBJ2-5, is EPEVTQTPSHQVTQMGQEVILRCVPISNHLYFYWYRQILGQKVEFLVSFYNNEISEKSEIFDDQFSVERPDGSNFTLKIRSTKLEDSAMYFCASSGHQETQYFGPGTRLLVL.

A remark on this clonotype: Its ends do not fully match the called genes, so a read error is possible. The chain has TRBV24-1 and TRBJ2-7, with D unclear. The germline V gene encodes CDR1 KGHDR and CDR2 SFDVKD. This CDR3 is 14 amino acids long. CDR3 nucleotide sequence: TGTGCCACCAGTGAGACGGACCGCTTTGGCGAGCGGTACTTC. Translating gives CATSETDRFGERYF.

This chain uses TRBV12-3 or TRBV12-4 with TRBJ2-1, with D possibly matching TRBD1 (6 bases). The CDR3 has 15 amino acids. V was clipped by 6 bases and J by 1 base, with 13 bases between them. The CDR3 nucleotides read TGTGCCAGCAGGTCATATCAGGGGTCCTACAATGAGCAGTTCTTC. Its translation is CASRSYQGSYNEQFF.

This clonotype is classed as medium-sized. The gene calls are TRBV6-2 or TRBV6-3 and TRBJ1-1; D might be TRBD1 (6 bases). This CDR3 is 17 amino acids long. Germline CDR1 MNHEY, CDR2 SVGEGT. V lost 6 bases to trimming and J lost 0 bases, with 20 bases between them. The CDR3 region has the DNA TGTGCCAGCAGCAAAGGACAGTTAGGGATCATGAACACTGAAGCTTTCTTT. Residues: CASSKGQLGIMNTEAFF.

This clonotype counts as medium-sized (0.01 to 0.1%). The CDR3 here is CSVPLGVGTEAFF. CDR3 nucleotide sequence: TGCAGCGTTCCGCTCGGGGTCGGCACTGAAGCTTTCTTT. J is TRBJ1-1 and V is TRBV29-1; D remains unclear. Germline assignment: CDR1 SQVTM and CDR2 ANQGSEA. The V and J ends lost 5 bases and 4 bases respectively, with 14 bases between them. The length of the CDR3 is 13 residues.

As for this clonotype: At one boundary the junction diverges from the germline segment, which might be a read error. This chain joins TRBV7-6 and TRBJ2-6; possibly TRBD1 for D (5 bases). Germline loops: CDR1 SGHVS, CDR2 FNYEAQ. This CDR3 is built from 16 residues. In DNA, the CDR3 is TGTGCCAGCAGCCTGTGGCAGGCCTCTGGGGCCAAGGTCCTGACTTTC. This translates into CASSLWQASGAKVLTF.

By frequency in the sample, this clonotype is medium-sized. The chain joins TRBV7-6 to TRBJ1-5; TRBD1 aligns across 7 bases. The CDR3 is 16 residues long. V dropped 5 bases and J dropped 7; count of bases not matched to a gene: 14. Looked up from germline, CDR1 is SGHVS and CDR2 is FNYEAQ. CDR3 coding DNA: TGTGCCAGCAGCCCCGAAGATCTACAGGGGTGGCAGCCCCAGCATTTT. This sequence encodes CASSPEDLQGWQPQHF.

In its sample, this clonotype ranks as medium-sized. The V gene is TRBV29-1, the J gene TRBJ2-7; D perhaps matches TRBD1 (6 bases). Germline V lookup: CDR1 SQVTM, CDR2 ANQGSEA. CDR3 size: 15 residues. V lost 6 bases, J lost 2 bases, and 20 bases lay in between. Here the CDR3 DNA reads TGCAGCGTGACAACTTTGACAGGTCTTACCTACGAGCAGTACTTC. Encoded protein: CSVTTLTGLTYEQYF.

This clonotype was counted only a few times. Given a much more abundant clone one base away, this may be a read error. The rearrangement uses TRBV30 and TRBJ1-5; D not certain. The CDR3 length is 15 residues. In germline, CDR1 is GTSNPN, CDR2 SVGIG (reference sequence). V was trimmed by 1 base and J by 3 bases, leaving 13 bases between them. The CDR3 sequence is CAWSEGRAHNQPQHF. In nucleotides, the CDR3 is TGTGCCTGGAGTGAAGGAAGGGCACACAATCAGCCCCAGCATTTT. Full variable domain (missing parts from reference TRBV30 and TRBJ1-5): SQTIHQWPATLVQPVGSPLSLECTVEGTSNPNLYWYRQAAGRGLQLLFYSVGIGQISSEVPQNLSASRPQDRQFILSSKKLLLSDSGFYLCAWSEGRAHNQPQHFGDGTRLSIL.

This clonotype is medium-sized in the sample. The chain is built from TRBV20-1 and TRBJ2-3; D gene unclear. Germline CDR1 DFQATT, CDR2 SNEGSKA (reference sequence). CDR3 length: 15 amino acids. Trimming left V 4 bases short and J 7 bases short, with 21 bases between. The CDR3 here is CSATDEFRIQHTQYF. DNA for the CDR3: TGCAGTGCTACGGATGAATTTCGAATTCAACATACGCAGTATTTT.

This clonotype is medium-sized in the sample. This chain joins TRBV15 and TRBJ1-4; weak D call: TRBD1 (6 bases). The CDR3 contains 15 residues. From germline, CDR1 is LNHNV and CDR2 YYDKDF (reference sequence). Trimming removed 6 bases from V and 0 bases from J, with 11 bases in between. The chain's CDR3 is CATRGGIATNEKLFF. As DNA, the CDR3 is TGTGCCACCAGAGGGGGGATTGCAACTAATGAAAAACTGTTTTTT.

In its sample, this clonotype ranks as medium-sized. The rearrangement joins TRBV4-1 to TRBJ2-7; a possible D gene is TRBD1 (6 bases). This CDR3 contains 14 residues. Trimming took 1 base from V and 3 from J, leaving 10 bases between them. The germline V gene encodes CDR1 MGHRA and CDR2 YSYEKL. The CDR3 DNA reads TGCGCCAGCAGCCAAGGCGCAGGGGACTACGAGCAGTACTTC. Its protein product is CASSQGAGDYEQYF.

By sample fraction, this clonotype is medium-sized. The chain joins TRBV27 to TRBJ2-5, with TRBD2 identical over 11 bases. V lost 2 bases to trimming and J lost 6 bases; unmatched junction nucleotides: 5. This CDR3 has 15 residues. Germline V CDR1 and CDR2: MNHEY, SMNVEV (reference sequence). In DNA, the CDR3 is TGTGCCAGCAGTTTAACTAGCGGGAGCTCGAAGACCCAGTACTTC. Translated: CASSLTSGSSKTQYF.

At least ten counts were recorded for this clonotype. This chain uses TRBV12-5 with TRBJ1-3; D may be TRBD1 (5 bases). The CDR3 is 18 amino acids. Trimming left V 1 base short and J 0 bases short, with 16 bases between. CDR1 is LGHNT, CDR2 FRNRAP, per germline. Here the CDR3 DNA reads TGTGCTAGTGGTTTGGAAGGAACCAGGGCTTCCTCTGGAAACACCATATATTTT. Translation gives CASGLEGTRASSGNTIYF. The full variable domain, rest sourced from reference TRBV12-5 and TRBJ1-3, is DARVTQTPRHKVTEMGQEVTMRCQPILGHNTVFWYRQTMMQGLELLAYFRNRAPLDDSGMPKDRFSAEMPDATLATLKIQPSEPRDSAVYFCASGLEGTRASSGNTIYFGEGSWLTVV.

Remarks on this clonotype: Since a much larger clone is just one base distant, this may be a read error. This chain uses TRBV6-4 with TRBJ1-1, with 7 bases that match TRBD1. CDR3 size: 14 residues. Germline V lookup: CDR1 MRHNA, CDR2 SNTAGT. The CDR3 loop reads CASKQGVANTEALF. The CDR3 nucleotides are TGTGCCAGCAAGCAGGGGGTTGCTAACACTGAAGCTCTCTTT.

In its sample, this clonotype was seen many times. The gene calls are TRBV19 and TRBJ2-3; the match to TRBD1 covers 12 bases. V was pared by 3 bases and J by 5 bases, with 9 bases of the junction left unmatched. The CDR3 contains 17 residues. Per the germline V gene, CDR1 is LNHDA and CDR2 is SQIVND (reference sequence). CDR3 nucleotide sequence: TGTGCCAGTAGTATCATGGGGGGACAGGGGGCTGGAGATACGCAGTATTTT. Translating gives CASSIMGGQGAGDTQYF.

This clonotype was recorded once. A much more abundant neighbour one base away suggests this may be a read error. J is TRBJ2-1 and V is TRBV19; 14 nucleotides line up with TRBD2. Germline values: CDR1 LNHDA, CDR2 SQIVND (reference sequence). Unmatched junction bases numbered 7, after V lost 8 bases and J lost 7 bases. The length of the CDR3 is 15 residues. CDR3: CASGVTSGGANEQFF. CDR3 nucleotides: TGTGCCAGTGGTGTGACTAGCGGGGGGGCTAATGAGCAGTTCTTC.